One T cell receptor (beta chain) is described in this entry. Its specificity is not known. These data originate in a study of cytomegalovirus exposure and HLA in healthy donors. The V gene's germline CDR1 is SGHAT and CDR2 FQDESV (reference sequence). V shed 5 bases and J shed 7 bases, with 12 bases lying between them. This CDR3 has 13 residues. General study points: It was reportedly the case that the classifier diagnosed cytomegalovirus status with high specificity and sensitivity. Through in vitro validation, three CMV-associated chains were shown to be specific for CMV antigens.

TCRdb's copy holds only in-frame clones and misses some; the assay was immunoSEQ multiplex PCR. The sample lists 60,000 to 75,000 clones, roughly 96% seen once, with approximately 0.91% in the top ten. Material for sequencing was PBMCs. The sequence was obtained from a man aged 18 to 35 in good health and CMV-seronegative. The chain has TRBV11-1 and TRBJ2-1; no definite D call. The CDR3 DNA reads TGTGCCAGCAGCATAAATGGCAGGAATGAGCAGTTCTTC. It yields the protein CASSINGRNEQFF.